This T cell receptor (beta chain) was captured in a study of beta chain features in type 1 diabetes. Study-wide context: Cell yields, age and gender were similar between patients and healthy donors.

The CDR3 consists of 13 residues. Germline CDR1 reads GTSNPN; CDR2 reads SVGIG (reference sequence). V lost 0 bases to trimming and J lost 5 bases, with 9 bases between them. Post-sort purity exceeded 98% for all sorted populations. Study conclusions and caveats: Within each of all four CD4+ subsets, Type 1 diabetes patients had TCRB CDR3s that were moderately but significantly shorter. Type 1 diabetes patients showed fewer insertions and more deletions at VDJ junctions.

As concerns this clone: What it recognizes is unknown.

Since all of the isolated RNA was reverse transcribed, expressed TCRB transcripts were what got sequenced. Measured with immunoSEQ multiplex PCR; TCRdb has only the in-frame clones, and not every one. The table has hundreds of thousands of clones, around 15% seen once. Sequences were obtained from naive CD4+ T cells from blood. The rearrangement links TRBV30 to TRBJ2-3; the D is unclear. This sequence originates from a man younger than 30 with type 1 diabetes. CDR3 bases: TGTGCCTGGAGTGTCGGTGCTGTAGATACGCAGTATTTT. The encoded protein is CAWSVGAVDTQYF.